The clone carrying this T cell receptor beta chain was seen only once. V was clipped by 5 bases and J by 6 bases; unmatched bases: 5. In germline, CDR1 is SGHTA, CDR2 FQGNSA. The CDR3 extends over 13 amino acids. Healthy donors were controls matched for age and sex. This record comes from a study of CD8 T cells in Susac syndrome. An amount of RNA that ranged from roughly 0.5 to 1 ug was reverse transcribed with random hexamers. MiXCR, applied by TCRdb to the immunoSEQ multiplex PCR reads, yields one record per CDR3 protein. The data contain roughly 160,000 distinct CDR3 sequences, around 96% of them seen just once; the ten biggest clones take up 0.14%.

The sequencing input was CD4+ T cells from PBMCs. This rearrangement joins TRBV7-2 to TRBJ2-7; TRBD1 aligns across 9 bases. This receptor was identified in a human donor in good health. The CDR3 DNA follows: TGTGCCAGCAGCCGGGGACAGGGTCGCGAGCAGTACTTC. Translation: CASSRGQGREQYF.